Following are 3 T cell receptor beta chains from one sample sequenced in a study of blood T cell repertoires in COVID-19. Using immunoSEQ multiplex PCR, the repertoire was profiled, and TCRdb retains in-frame clones only, with some absent. The table records roughly 190,000 clones, more than 70% of them present only once. The source material was peripheral blood. These receptors came from a man aged 50 or older with active or convalescent COVID-19.

V usage is TRBV30 and J usage is TRBJ2-5, with D possibly matching TRBD2 (6 bases). Germline lookup yields CDR1 GTSNPN and CDR2 SVGIG (reference sequence). V shed 3 bases and J shed 2 bases, with 7 bases lying between them. The length of the CDR3 is 12 residues. CDR3 residues: CAWSGGQETQYF. Here the CDR3 DNA reads TGTGCCTGGAGCGGGGGACAAGAGACCCAGTACTTC.

In this sample, this clone turned up once. The J gene is TRBJ1-1, the V gene TRBV5-1, with TRBD1 matching 7 bases. Trimming cost V 4 bases and J 8 bases; bases outside gene matches: 8. CDR1 is SGHRS and CDR2 is YFSETQ in the germline V gene. The CDR3 extends over 13 amino acids. CDR3 sequence: CASSPGGQLEAFF. The CDR3 nucleotides are TGCGCCAGCAGCCCCGGGGGACAGCTCGAAGCTTTCTTT.

The chain joins TRBV5-4 to TRBJ2-5, with D hard to call. The V end lost 4 bases, the J end lost 5 bases, and 12 bases lay between the germline ends. The CDR3 loop spans 13 amino acids. Germline V gene data show CDR1 as SGHNT and CDR2 as YYREEE (reference sequence). Here the CDR3 DNA reads TGTGCCAGCAGCCTTAGAGGCATGGAGACCCAGTACTTC. It is translated as CASSLRGMETQYF.